These T cell receptor beta chains were read from a single sample in a study of blood T cell repertoires in COVID-19. The table came from immunoSEQ multiplex PCR; TCRdb's copy has only in-frame clones and leaves some out. In the table there are about 130,000 clones, about 88% of which are singletons. Sample: peripheral blood. Receptors originate from a woman at least 80 years old with acute or convalescent COVID-19. Both conserved end residues are part of each CDR3. The order of the fields is clone size, CDR3 length, V gene, D gene, J gene, CDR3 DNA, CDR3 protein. The D gene is left open where the match is weak. Size tells how often a clone was seen (once, few, many) or the class of an expanded clone, and some rows leave it out.

-	15	TRBV7-9	TRBD1	TRBJ2-7	TGTGCCAGCAGCTCCGGGACAGGGATTGTCCGCGAGCAGTACTTC	CASSSGTGIVREQYF
-	17	TRBV6-2/TRBV6-3	-	TRBJ1-6	TGTGCCAGCAGTCGGGACACCAAACGCTCCTATAATTCACCCCTCCACTTT	CASSRDTKRSYNSPLHF
few	13	TRBV12-5	-	TRBJ1-1	TGTGCTAGTGGTTTGGTATCGGGAGGTGAAGCTTTCTTT	CASGLVSGGEAFF
-	16	TRBV7-3	TRBD2	TRBJ2-2	TGTGCCAGCAGCTCCTCAGCGGGGCCGAACACCGGGGAGCTGTTTTTT	CASSSSAGPNTGELFF
-	13	TRBV4-3	-	TRBJ1-5	TGCGCCAGCAGCCAAGTTGCCCGAGCGCCCCAGCATTTT	CASSQVARAPQHF
-	17	TRBV10-1	TRBD2	TRBJ2-3	TGCGCCAGCAGTGAAAGCGGACTAGCGGGCGTTCGAGATACGCAGTATTTT	CASSESGLAGVRDTQYF
-	13	TRBV11-2	-	TRBJ2-7	TGTGCCAGCAGCTTAGAACTAGCCTACGAGCAGTACTTC	CASSLELAYEQYF
-	14	TRBV19	-	TRBJ1-1	TGTGCCAGTAGTATCGCAGGGATGAACACTGAAGCTTTCTTT	CASSIAGMNTEAFF
-	17	TRBV7-2	TRBD1	TRBJ1-4	TGTGCCAGCAGCCTAAGGGGACAGCGTCGATGGAATGAAAAACTGTTTTTT	CASSLRGQRRWNEKLFF
-	14	TRBV5-4	TRBD1	TRBJ2-4	TGTGCCAGCAGCTTCCGGACAGGGGAAAACATTCAGTACTTC	CASSFRTGENIQYF
-	16	TRBV5-6	TRBD1	TRBJ2-7	TGTGCCAGCAGCTTTAGGGCCGGGACAGGGCGTTTAGGGCAGTACTTC	CASSFRAGTGRLGQYF
-	16	TRBV7-3	TRBD2	TRBJ2-3	TGTGCCAGCAGCCTGGGGGCGGGGGGGCGCACAGATACGCAGTATTTT	CASSLGAGGRTDTQYF
-	12	TRBV28	TRBD1	TRBJ1-2	TGTGCCAGCGCACCCAGACAGGGAGGCTACACCTTC	CASAPRQGGYTF
-	15	TRBV7-3	TRBD1	TRBJ1-6	TGTGCCAGCAGCCGGGACAGCTCCTATAATTCACCCCTCCACTTT	CASSRDSSYNSPLHF
-	14	TRBV24-1	-	TRBJ1-5	TGTGCCACCAGTCCCAGGGTGAGCAATCAGCCCCAGCATTTT	CATSPRVSNQPQHF
-	15	TRBV2	-	TRBJ1-3	TGTGCCAGCAGTGAGGAGGGTAACTCTGGAAACACCATATATTTT	CASSEEGNSGNTIYF
-	17	TRBV5-1	TRBD2	TRBJ2-3	TGCGCCAGCAGCCATGGCAGGGCGGGAGATCAGGCAGATACGCAGTATTTT	CASSHGRAGDQADTQYF
-	12	TRBV27	-	TRBJ2-7	TGTGCCAGCAGTTCGACACTGTACGAGCAGTACTTC	CASSSTLYEQYF
-	16	TRBV7-2	TRBD1	TRBJ1-5	TGTGCCAGCAGCCCGGGACAGGGTAATTTTCGTCAGCCCCAGCATTTT	CASSPGQGNFRQPQHF
-	15	TRBV7-2	-	TRBJ1-6	TGTGCCAGCAGCTTAGCGGGGGGGTCCAATTCACCCCTCCACTTT	CASSLAGGSNSPLHF
-	16	TRBV6-1	-	TRBJ1-6	TGTGCCAGCAGTGAATTGTCAGGGTCCTATAATTCACCCCTCCACTTT	CASSELSGSYNSPLHF
-	15	TRBV7-8	TRBD1	TRBJ2-7	TGTGCCAGCAGCCCCCCGACAGGGTCAATCTACGAGCAGTACTTC	CASSPPTGSIYEQYF
-	13	TRBV7-9	TRBD1	TRBJ1-6	TGTGCGACCGGGACAGGGAGAAATTCACCCCTCCACTTT	CATGTGRNSPLHF
-	11	TRBV29-1	TRBD2	TRBJ2-1	TGCAGCGCGAGCGGGAGCAATGAGCAGTTCTTC	CSASGSNEQFF
-	14	TRBV7-3	TRBD2	TRBJ2-3	TGTGCCAGCAGCTTATCCCCTAGCGGAGATACGCAGTATTTT	CASSLSPSGDTQYF
-	12	TRBV3-1/TRBV3-2	-	TRBJ1-2	TGTGCCAGCAGCCAAGGCCTCACAGGGCCCACCTTC	CASSQGLTGPTF
few	16	TRBV10-2	TRBD2	TRBJ2-1	TGCGCCAGCAGGGCTAGCGGGGGGGCCATCTACAATGAGCAGTTCTTC	CASRASGGAIYNEQFF
-	15	TRBV28	TRBD1	TRBJ1-3	TGTGCCAGCAGTTTATCCACAGGGGATGGAAACACCATATATTTT	CASSLSTGDGNTIYF
-	14	TRBV11-2	TRBD1	TRBJ1-2	TGTGCCAGCAGCTTACTACAGGGGGTAGAGGGCTACACCTTC	CASSLLQGVEGYTF
-	15	TRBV2	TRBD1	TRBJ1-2	TGTGCCAGCAGAGCCGGGACAGGGGGGAGGGATGGCTACACCTTC	CASRAGTGGRDGYTF
-	11	TRBV9	-	TRBJ2-3	TGTGCCAGCAGCTACAGGGATACGCAGTATTTT	CASSYRDTQYF
-	19	TRBV7-9	TRBD1	TRBJ2-1	TGTGCCAGCAGCCCCGACCATTTGGACAGGGGATTAGGGTACAATGAGCAGTTCTTC	CASSPDHLDRGLGYNEQFF
-	16	TRBV10-1	TRBD2	TRBJ2-1	TGCGCCAGCGGCGATATAGCGGGGGGCGACCTTAATGAGCAGTTCTTC	CASGDIAGGDLNEQFF
-	14	TRBV6-6	TRBD1	TRBJ1-2	TGTGCCAGCAGCCGGACAGGCTGGGGTGGTGGCTACACCTTC	CASSRTGWGGGYTF
-	15	TRBV28	TRBD1	TRBJ1-1	TGTGCCAGCAGTTTAGCCCACACAGGGGGCAGGGGGGCTTTCTTT	CASSLAHTGGRGAFF
-	12	TRBV7-2	-	TRBJ1-1	TGTGCCAGCAGCTTAGGCGGTATAGAAGCTTTCTTT	CASSLGGIEAFF
-	15	TRBV19	-	TRBJ1-6	TGTGCCAGTAGGTCGGGAGAGACGGATAATTCACCCCTCCACTTT	CASRSGETDNSPLHF
-	16	TRBV2	TRBD1	TRBJ2-7	TGTGCCAGCAGTCCCACGGGACAGTTAATCAACTACGAGCAGTACTTC	CASSPTGQLINYEQYF
-	14	TRBV4-3	TRBD1	TRBJ1-1	TGCGCCAGCAGCCCCCGACAGGGTATCACTGAAGCTTTCTTT	CASSPRQGITEAFF
-	12	TRBV18	-	TRBJ2-3	TGTGCCAGCTCTCGAGGGGGAGATACGCAGTATTTT	CASSRGGDTQYF
-	15	TRBV15	TRBD2	TRBJ2-1	TGTGCCACCAGCAGAGGGCTAGCGGGAGCCAATGAGCAGTTCTTC	CATSRGLAGANEQFF
-	14	TRBV11-2	-	TRBJ2-7	TGTGCCAGCAGCTTAGATGGCAGGGTGGGCGAGCAGTACTTC	CASSLDGRVGEQYF
-	14	TRBV19	-	TRBJ1-1	TGTGCCAGCGGGGCCAGGAGAGGGACAACTGAAGCTTTCTTT	CASGARRGTTEAFF
-	13	TRBV6-5	-	TRBJ1-5	TGTGCCAGCAGTTGGGGCTTCAATCAGCCCCAGCATTTT	CASSWGFNQPQHF
-	15	TRBV4-1	TRBD1	TRBJ2-7	TGCGCCAGCAGCCAAGCTTTGGGACAGCCCTACGAGCAGTACTTC	CASSQALGQPYEQYF